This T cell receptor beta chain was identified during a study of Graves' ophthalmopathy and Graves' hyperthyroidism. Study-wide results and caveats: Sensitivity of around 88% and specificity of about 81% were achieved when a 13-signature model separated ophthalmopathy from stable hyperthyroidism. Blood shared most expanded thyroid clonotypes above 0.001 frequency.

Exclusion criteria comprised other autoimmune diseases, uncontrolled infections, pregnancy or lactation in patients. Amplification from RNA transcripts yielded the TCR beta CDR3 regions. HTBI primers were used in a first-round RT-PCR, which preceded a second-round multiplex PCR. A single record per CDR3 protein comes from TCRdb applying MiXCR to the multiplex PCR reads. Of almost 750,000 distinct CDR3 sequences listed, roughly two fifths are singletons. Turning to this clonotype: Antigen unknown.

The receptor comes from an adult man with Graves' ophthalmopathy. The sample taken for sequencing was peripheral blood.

The CDR3 region is CSATPGTGGLFGNEQYF. The CDR3 coding sequence is TGCAGTGCCACCCCCGGGACAGGGGGCTTATTCGGAAACGAGCAGTACTTC. This rearrangement joins TRBV20-1 to TRBJ2-7, with 12 bases matching TRBD1. The CDR3 is made up of 17 amino acids. V shed 6 bases, J shed 5 bases, and the junction held 17 bases outside the gene matches. CDR1 DFQATT and CDR2 SNEGSKA come from the germline V gene (reference sequence).